Listed here are 8 T cell receptor beta chains from one sample, sequenced in a study of T cell responses to AZD1222 COVID-19 vaccine. This table comes from immunoSEQ multiplex PCR, and its TCRdb copy is limited to in-frame clones, with some not included. The data contain about 160,000 clones, 88% of them seen just once; the ten biggest clones take up roughly 5.5%. Specimen: peripheral blood, collected on day 0 of AZD1222 vaccination. The source is an adult in good health.

This clone was counted once. The genes are TRBV5-1 and TRBJ1-1; D gene uncertain. The V gene's germline CDR1 is SGHRS and CDR2 YFSETQ. Trimming stripped 0 bases from V and 0 bases from J, with 12 bases between. This CDR3 has 16 residues. CDR3 loop: CASSLVGGSLNTEAFF. CDR3 DNA: TGCGCCAGCAGCTTGGTAGGAGGGTCTCTGAACACTGAAGCTTTCTTT.

This chain connects TRBV7-2 to TRBJ2-3, with TRBD2 matching over 8 bases. The CDR3 is 17 amino acids. Germline CDR1 and CDR2: SGHTA and FQGNSA. The J segment lost 9 bases and the V segment lost 5 bases, leaving 19 bases of the junction unmatched. Written as DNA, the CDR3 is TGTGCCAGCAGCCTAAGCGGGGGCGGGGTCGATTCCCTGACGCAGTATTTT. This translates into CASSLSGGGVDSLTQYF.

The chain uses TRBV6-5 and TRBJ2-3; 10 bases are shared with TRBD1. This CDR3 contains 15 residues. Unmatched junction bases numbered 6, after V lost 6 bases and J lost 3 bases. Germline values: CDR1 MNHEY, CDR2 SVGAGI. CDR3 nucleotide sequence: TGTGCCAGCAGCGACAGGGGGCTTAGGACAGATACGCAGTATTTT. This encodes CASSDRGLRTDTQYF.

The chain is built from TRBV24-1 and TRBJ1-3, with D unresolved. The germline CDR1 and CDR2 sequences are KGHDR and SFDVKD. V gave up 3 bases and J gave up 2 bases, with 4 bases separating them. The CDR3 extends over 13 amino acids. The CDR3 nucleotides read TGTGCCACCAGTGATCAAGCTGGAAACACCATATATTTT. It yields the protein CATSDQAGNTIYF.

This chain joins TRBV11-2 and TRBJ1-6; D is ambiguous. V lost 6 bases, J lost 9 bases, and 21 bases lay in between. Per germline, CDR1 SGHAT and CDR2 FQNNGV. This CDR3 has 16 residues. The CDR3 loop is CASSSVQGSPSSPLHF. CDR3 DNA: TGTGCCAGCAGTTCCGTTCAAGGGTCCCCATCTTCACCCCTCCACTTT. Based on the CDR3 plus reference TRBV11-2 and TRBJ1-6, the full variable domain is EAGVAQSPRYKIIEKRQSVAFWCNPISGHATLYWYQQILGQGPKLLIQFQNNGVVDDSQLPKDRFSAERLKGVDSTLKIQPAKLEDSAVYLCASSSVQGSPSSPLHFGNGTRLTVT.

This chain connects TRBV24-1 to TRBJ2-5; possibly TRBD1 for D (6 bases). This CDR3 contains 13 residues. The V and J ends lost 8 bases and 1 base respectively, with 10 bases between them. The germline gives CDR1 KGHDR, CDR2 SFDVKD. In DNA, the CDR3 is TGTGCCACCATGGGGGCTAGCCAAGAGACCCAGTACTTC. The encoded protein is CATMGASQETQYF.

The rearrangement uses TRBV19 and TRBJ1-5, with a tentative D call TRBD1 (5 bases). V was shortened by 3 bases and J by 7 bases, with 13 bases between the two germline ends. Looked up from germline, CDR1 is LNHDA and CDR2 is SQIVND (reference sequence). The CDR3 is 14 residues long. The CDR3 nucleotides are TGTGCCAGTAGTATTCCAGGGATAGGCCAGCCCCAGCATTTT. Amino acids: CASSIPGIGQPQHF.

The genes are TRBV23-1 and TRBJ2-5; TRBD2 is a possible D gene (5 bases). TRBV23-1 is placed among ORFs of uncertain function. The ends were cut back, 4 bases at V and 5 bases at J, with 20 bases in the middle. The CDR3 extends over 16 amino acids. CDR3 amino acids: CASSLQSRNPGETQYF. The CDR3 coding sequence is TGCGCCAGCAGTCTACAATCTCGAAACCCGGGGGAGACCCAGTACTTC.